These T cell receptor beta chains were read from a single sample in a study of cytomegalovirus exposure and HLA in healthy donors. Sequencing was performed with immunoSEQ multiplex PCR; in TCRdb, only in-frame clones are kept and a portion is missing. Seen here are a few hundred thousand clones, approximately 82% observed once, and the top ten hold about 9.4%. The sequenced sample was PBMCs. These TCRs come from a woman in her fifties or sixties in good health and CMV-seropositive. Each CDR3 is given with its conserved first and last residue. The D gene is left open where the match is weak. Only some rows state a clone size, as once, few, many or a class for expanded clones.

v_gene	d_gene	abundance	j_gene	CDR3nt	CDR3aa
TRBV14	NA	NA	TRBJ2-1	TGTGCCAGCAGCCAAGATAGCGTTAACCGGGAGCAGTTCTTC	CASSQDSVNREQFF
TRBV6-6	NA	NA	TRBJ2-7	TGTGCCAGCAGGGCACCAGGGGAAGGCAACGAGCAGTACTTC	CASRAPGEGNEQYF
TRBV28	NA	NA	TRBJ1-4	TGTGCCAGCAGTTTGTTGACAGGAACTAATGAAAAACTGTTTTTT	CASSLLTGTNEKLFF
TRBV5-1	NA	NA	TRBJ1-2	TGCGCCAGCAGCTTGTCGGTTACAAGCGCACTCGGCTATGGCTACACCTTC	CASSLSVTSALGYGYTF
TRBV7-9	TRBD2	once	TRBJ2-5	TGTGCCAGCAGCCTGCTAGCGGGGGTAGAGACCCAGTACTTC	CASSLLAGVETQYF
TRBV6-5	NA	once	TRBJ1-2	TGTGCCAGCAGTTACGACAGGTCCCGGGGTGACTATGGCTACACCTTC	CASSYDRSRGDYGYTF
TRBV27	NA	NA	TRBJ2-7	TGTGCCAGCAGTCGCCCCGGGACCTACGAGCAGTACTTC	CASSRPGTYEQYF
TRBV7-8	NA	NA	TRBJ1-4	TGTGCCAGCAGCCCGGGGGGCGACGGAGCAACTAATGAAAAACTGTTTTTT	CASSPGGDGATNEKLFF
TRBV4-1	NA	few	TRBJ2-6	TGCGCCAGCAGCCAAGAAAGTGGGGGGAGCTCTGGGGCCAACGTCCTGACTTTC	CASSQESGGSSGANVLTF
TRBV28	TRBD1	NA	TRBJ2-7	TGTGCCAGCGGAACTCCGGGACAGACCTACGAGCAGTACTTC	CASGTPGQTYEQYF
TRBV6-1	NA	NA	TRBJ2-7	TGTGCCAGCAGTGAACTGGGTCCCCCGGGCTACGAGCAGTACTTC	CASSELGPPGYEQYF
TRBV28	TRBD1	NA	TRBJ1-1	TGTGCCAGCAGAGCCGGGACAGGGGATCCTGAAGCTTTCTTT	CASRAGTGDPEAFF
TRBV30	NA	NA	TRBJ1-2	TGTGCCTGGAGTGTTCGTCAGGACTATGGCTACACCTTC	CAWSVRQDYGYTF
TRBV7-2	NA	NA	TRBJ1-5	TGTGCCAGCAGCCCAGCGGGGTTGGGTCAGCCCCAGCATTTT	CASSPAGLGQPQHF
TRBV5-1	TRBD1	NA	TRBJ1-2	TGCGCCAGCAGCTTGGAGGGACAGATCCTCGGCTACACCTTC	CASSLEGQILGYTF
TRBV19	NA	few	TRBJ2-3	TGTGCCACTACCGTCGGGGCGGGGCGCACAGATACGCAGTATTTT	CATTVGAGRTDTQYF
TRBV27	TRBD1	NA	TRBJ1-2	TGTGCCAGCAGCCGATCGGACAGGGGGGATGGCTACACCTTC	CASSRSDRGDGYTF
TRBV19	NA	NA	TRBJ2-7	TGTGCCAGTAGGGACAGACACTACGAGCAGTACTTC	CASRDRHYEQYF
TRBV19	NA	NA	TRBJ2-3	TGTGCCAGTAGTACCTTCCAGGGGGATACGCAGTATTTT	CASSTFQGDTQYF
TRBV13	NA	NA	TRBJ1-1	TGTGCCAGCAGCTTAAGGGCAAAGGGGACTGAAGCTTTCTTT	CASSLRAKGTEAFF
TRBV11-2	NA	NA	TRBJ2-1	TGTGCCAGCAGCTTAGTCTATGAGCAGTTCTTC	CASSLVYEQFF
TRBV18	TRBD1	NA	TRBJ1-2	TGTGCCAGCTCACCAGGACAGGGTAACTATGGCTACACCTTC	CASSPGQGNYGYTF
TRBV5-4	NA	few	TRBJ1-5	TGTGCCAGCAGCTTGTTAGGGGGCAATCAGCCCCAGCATTTT	CASSLLGGNQPQHF
TRBV11-2	NA	NA	TRBJ2-3	TGTGCCAGCAAGGAGACTTCTGGGGATACGCAGTATTTT	CASKETSGDTQYF
TRBV6-5	TRBD1	NA	TRBJ1-6	TGTGCCAGCACCCGGACAGGGGAGCTTTCACCCCTCCACTTT	CASTRTGELSPLHF
TRBV4-1	TRBD1	NA	TRBJ2-5	TGCGCCAGCAGCCAGGGGGCAGGGGGCCTGGAGACCCAGTACTTC	CASSQGAGGLETQYF
TRBV11-2	NA	NA	TRBJ2-1	TGTGCCAGCACAATTAATCGAGGCAATGAGCAGTTCTTC	CASTINRGNEQFF
TRBV9	NA	NA	TRBJ2-1	TGTGCCAGCAGCCCTGACTCTACCTCCCTTCTGGGCTCCTACAATGAGCAGTTCTTC	CASSPDSTSLLGSYNEQFF
TRBV6-1	NA	NA	TRBJ1-2	TGTGCCAGCCTTCAGCGTGAGGGCGGCTATGGCTACACCTTC	CASLQREGGYGYTF
TRBV19	NA	NA	TRBJ2-7	TGTGCCAGTAGTATTAGCGGCGGCTTGATACGAGTGCAGTACTTC	CASSISGGLIRVQYF
TRBV15	TRBD2	NA	TRBJ2-2	TGTGCCACCAGCAGATTTAGCGGGGGGTCCGGGGAGCTGTTTTTT	CATSRFSGGSGELFF
TRBV28	NA	NA	TRBJ2-7	TGTGCCAGCAGCCGATCAGGGGCCTACGAGCAGTACTTC	CASSRSGAYEQYF
TRBV19	NA	NA	TRBJ2-2	TGTGCCAGTAGTATTCGGGGTTACACCGGGGAGCTGTTTTTT	CASSIRGYTGELFF
TRBV2	TRBD2	NA	TRBJ2-7	TGTGCCAGCAAATTAGGGACTAGCGGGGCCCCCGACTCCTACGAGCAGTACTTC	CASKLGTSGAPDSYEQYF
TRBV19	NA	NA	TRBJ2-5	TGTGCCAGTAGTACGACTAGCCAAGAGACCCAGTACTTC	CASSTTSQETQYF
TRBV6-1	NA	NA	TRBJ1-2	TGTGCCAGTATCCCAAGAGACATGCCCTATGGCTACACCTTC	CASIPRDMPYGYTF
TRBV6-5	NA	NA	TRBJ2-1	TGTGCCAGCAGTTACATCGGGGTGGGTAATGAGCAGTTCTTC	CASSYIGVGNEQFF
TRBV6-5	NA	NA	TRBJ1-1	TGTGCCAGCCGAGATCGGAGGGTCGCGAGCACTGAAGCTTTCTTT	CASRDRRVASTEAFF
TRBV29-1	TRBD2	NA	TRBJ2-3	TGCAGCGTTGGCAGGGGACTAGGTTTAGATACGCAGTATTTT	CSVGRGLGLDTQYF
TRBV19	TRBD1	NA	TRBJ1-2	TGTGCCAGTAGTACCCCCGGGACAGGGGCTTACTATGGCTACACCTTC	CASSTPGTGAYYGYTF
TRBV21-1	NA	few	TRBJ1-6	TGTGCCAGCAGCAACGACAGGGGTAAAGTTTCCCTCCACTTT	CASSNDRGKVSLHF
TRBV7-6	TRBD1	NA	TRBJ2-1	TGTGCCAGCAGCCGGGGACAGGGAGGTTACAATGAGCAGTTCTTC	CASSRGQGGYNEQFF
TRBV9	NA	NA	TRBJ1-1	TGTGCCAGCAGCGTAGAAGAGGGGAACACTGAAGCTTTCTTT	CASSVEEGNTEAFF
TRBV7-8	NA	NA	TRBJ2-7	TGTGCCAGCAGCTTAGAGCGATACTACGAGCAGTACTTC	CASSLERYYEQYF
TRBV5-6	NA	once	TRBJ2-1	TGTGCCAGCAGGGGCAGGGGCCGCTCCTACAATGAGCAGTTCTTC	CASRGRGRSYNEQFF
TRBV7-9	NA	NA	TRBJ1-2	TGTGCCAGCAGCTTAACCGAGGCCACTGAGAACTATGGCTACACCTTC	CASSLTEATENYGYTF
TRBV10-3	TRBD1	NA	TRBJ2-3	TGTGCCACCTCTCGACAGGGCGAGGAAGATACGCAGTATTTT	CATSRQGEEDTQYF
TRBV2	TRBD1	NA	TRBJ2-7	TGTGCCAGGACAGGGGGCGCTGGGGGCGAGCAGTACTTC	CARTGGAGGEQYF
TRBV18	NA	NA	TRBJ2-5	TGTGCCAGCTCACCACGAGGGGAGACCCAGTACTTC	CASSPRGETQYF
TRBV5-1	NA	NA	TRBJ2-7	TGCGCCAGCAGCTTGGGATCGAGGCCCTACGAGCAGTACTTC	CASSLGSRPYEQYF
TRBV19	NA	NA	TRBJ1-3	TGTGCCAGTACCCTAGGCGGGGGCGCCATCTCTGGAAACACCATATATTTT	CASTLGGGAISGNTIYF
TRBV5-1	TRBD1	NA	TRBJ2-5	TGCGCCAGCAGACCGCGATGGGACAGGGACTCCTTCCAGTACTTC	CASRPRWDRDSFQYF
TRBV9	NA	NA	TRBJ1-2	TGTGCCAGCAGCGCGACCCCAGGATATGGCTACACCTTC	CASSATPGYGYTF
TRBV5-1	TRBD1	NA	TRBJ2-1	TGCGCCAGCAGAAAACCGGGACAGGACTACAATGAGCAGTTCTTC	CASRKPGQDYNEQFF
TRBV5-1	TRBD1	once	TRBJ2-7	TGCGCCAGCAGCGTGACAGGGGCGGGCGAGCAGTACTTC	CASSVTGAGEQYF
TRBV30	NA	NA	TRBJ2-7	TGTGCCTGGGCGGGACTCGGATTCAACGAGCAGTACTTC	CAWAGLGFNEQYF
TRBV9	NA	NA	TRBJ2-3	TGTGCCAGCACCCCGGGACTTTGGGCGGATACGCAGTATTTT	CASTPGLWADTQYF